These 32 T cell receptor beta chains were sequenced from one sample in a study of blood T cells in healthy people across ages (dated by TCRdb to the mid-2010s). Library prep was done by 5' RACE. Sequencing was performed on an Illumina HiSeq 2500. A second roughly 6 to 12 cycle PCR used a sample-barcoded 5' primer and a J-beta primer mix. The public reads were run again by TCRdb, first through fastp at Q25 and then through MiXCR, and only productive beta chains were kept. Each entry is one CDR3 protein sequence, shown with its most common DNA and genes. Within this sample are about 1.1 million distinct CDR3 sequences, with under 40% of them counted one time only. Less than 15% of the sample rests with the top ten. Input material: blood. All receptors come from a man aged 18 to 29 in good health.

V gene TRBV20-1 combines with J gene TRBJ2-5; TRBD1 agrees at 8 bases. Unmatched junction bases numbered 5, after V lost 1 base and J lost 1 base. The CDR3 spans 15 residues. Germline V gene data show CDR1 as DFQATT and CDR2 as SNEGSKA (reference sequence). CDR3 loop: CSARAGQEIQETQYF. As DNA, the CDR3 is TGCAGTGCTAGAGCGGGACAGGAGATCCAAGAGACCCAGTACTTC.

In its sample, this clonotype was seen a few times. The chain recombines TRBV6-6 with TRBJ2-3; TRBD2 matches 7 bases. V gave up 8 bases and J gave up 1 base; unmatched junction bases: 15. The CDR3 contains 17 residues. Germline V gene data show CDR1 as MNHNY and CDR2 as SVGAGI (reference sequence). The CDR3 nucleotides read TGTGCCAGCCGAAGGACTAGAGGCTCAATGGGCACAGATACGCAGTATTTT. Protein sequence: CASRRTRGSMGTDTQYF.

The chain joins TRBV11-2 to TRBJ1-2; possibly TRBD1 for D (5 bases). Trimming shortened V by 3 bases and J by 5 bases, and 10 bases separated the two germline ends. The CDR3 length is 13 residues. The germline V gene has CDR1 SGHAT and CDR2 FQNNGV. The CDR3 loop reads CASSLEQDYGYTF. Written as DNA, the CDR3 is TGTGCCAGCAGCTTGGAACAGGATTATGGCTACACCTTC.

This clonotype was detected only a few times. The V and J genes are TRBV29-1 and TRBJ1-1; D gene uncertain. V lost 5 bases and J lost 0, with 13 bases in between. The CDR3 length is 14 residues. Germline values: CDR1 SQVTM, CDR2 ANQGSEA. CDR3 sequence: CSVKPQRLNTEAFF. The CDR3 DNA is TGCAGCGTTAAACCGCAGAGATTGAACACTGAAGCTTTCTTT.

In regard to this clonotype: This sequence may be a read error, since a much larger clone differs from it by one base. The rearrangement links TRBV10-3 to TRBJ1-4; D call uncertain. V dropped 3 bases and J dropped 7 bases, with 15 bases sitting between them. Germline V gives CDR1 ENHRY, CDR2 SYGVKD. The CDR3 contains 15 residues. For the CDR3, the DNA is TGTGCCATCAGTGATTCCGGTGGGGTGACTGAAAAACTGTTTTTT. Its protein is CAISDSGGVTEKLFF.

This clonotype was picked up a small number of times. The CDR3 protein is CSVESGLSYEQYF. The CDR3 DNA reads TGCAGCGTTGAGTCAGGCCTCTCCTACGAGCAGTACTTC. The chain combines TRBV29-1 with TRBJ2-7, with D hard to call. Germline assignment: CDR1 SQVTM and CDR2 ANQGSEA. V shed 3 bases and J shed 0 bases, with 9 bases lying between them. This CDR3 spans 13 amino acids.

This clonotype was picked up a small number of times. This chain links TRBV7-9 with TRBJ1-4, with 7 bases that match TRBD1. The CDR3 is 15 amino acids. Germline V gives CDR1 SEHNR, CDR2 FQNEAQ (reference sequence). The V and J ends lost 7 bases and 8 bases, in that order; junction bases with no gene match: 13. The CDR3: CASTPKEQGWEKLFF. CDR3 bases: TGTGCCAGCACCCCTAAGGAACAGGGGTGGGAAAAACTGTTTTTT.

The rearrangement uses TRBV9 and TRBJ1-5; D perhaps matches TRBD1 (6 bases). CDR1 and CDR2 from the germline V gene are SGDLS and YYNGEE. The CDR3 has 17 amino acids. V lost 3 bases and J lost 0, with 16 bases in between. CDR3 sequence: CASSAEDRPYSNQPQHF. DNA for the CDR3: TGTGCCAGCAGCGCCGAGGACAGACCCTATAGCAATCAGCCCCAGCATTTT.

This clonotype was observed a handful of times. V and J are TRBV5-1 and TRBJ1-2; TRBD1 is a possible D gene (5 bases). The V and J ends lost 3 bases and 5 bases respectively, with 11 bases between them. Germline values: CDR1 SGHRS, CDR2 YFSETQ. The CDR3 sequence is 13 residues long. This chain's CDR3 is CASSSGPEYGYTF. The CDR3 DNA sequence: TGCGCCAGCAGCTCGGGACCTGAATATGGCTACACCTTC.

This clonotype has only a few counts. The chain employs TRBV28 and TRBJ1-2; 7 positions agree with TRBD1. The CDR3 loop spans 16 amino acids. Losses at the gene ends were 3 bases for V and 2 bases for J; bases not matched to a gene: 9. CDR1 and CDR2 (germline): MDHEN, SYDVKM. This CDR3 is CASSFQGGRSNYGYTF. The CDR3 region has the DNA TGTGCCAGCAGTTTCCAGGGGGGACGCTCGAACTATGGCTACACCTTC.

Only a few counts were recorded for this clonotype. The gene calls are TRBV9 and TRBJ2-1, with D unresolved. The germline V and J ends were trimmed by 4 bases and 1 base, with 12 bases remaining between them. The germline gives CDR1 SGDLS, CDR2 YYNGEE. The CDR3 length is 15 residues. The CDR3 protein is CASSPYQVSYNEQFF. DNA of the CDR3: TGTGCCAGCAGCCCGTACCAGGTGTCCTACAATGAGCAGTTCTTC.

The chain combines TRBV2 with TRBJ1-1; tentative D call: TRBD1 (6 bases). V lost 7 bases to trimming and J lost 11 bases, with 14 bases between them. The CDR3 sequence is 11 residues long. CDR1 and CDR2 (germline): SNHLY, FYNNEI. DNA of the CDR3: TGTGCCAGCACCACGGACAGCCGCGCTTTCTTT. This translates into CASTTDSRAFF.

V gene TRBV28 combines with J gene TRBJ1-2, with D perhaps matching TRBD1 (5 bases). This CDR3 comprises 13 residues. CDR1 is MDHEN and CDR2 is SYDVKM in the germline V gene. The V end was cut by 2 bases, the J end by 7 bases, with 11 bases between. The CDR3 DNA is TGTGCCAGCAGTTTACCAGGGAGCGGTGGCTACACCTTC. Amino acid sequence: CASSLPGSGGYTF.

Worth noting for this clonotype: Compared with germline, one end of the junction differs, possibly owing to a read error. The rearrangement uses TRBV5-6 and TRBJ1-1; no clear D gene. Germline CDR1 is SGHDT and CDR2 is YYEEEE. The CDR3 has 13 amino acids. The chain's CDR3 is CASSLAKNTEVFF. DNA of the CDR3: TGTGCCAGCAGCTTGGCTAAGAACACTGAAGTTTTCTTT.

This clonotype was seen more than once but under ten times. The chain recombines TRBV20-1 with TRBJ1-2, with D hard to call. CDR1 is DFQATT and CDR2 is SNEGSKA in the germline V gene (reference sequence). The V gene lost 8 bases and the J gene lost 12 bases, with 10 bases spanning the gap. CDR3 size: 8 residues. The CDR3 coding sequence is TGCAGTCCTCACCGGGACACCTTC. Encoded protein: CSPHRDTF.

In the case of this clonotype: A much larger clone lies one base from this, so it may be a read error. V and J are TRBV10-3 and TRBJ2-5; the D gene is possibly TRBD2 (7 bases). Per germline, CDR1 ENHRY and CDR2 SYGVKD. The CDR3 has 13 amino acids. The CDR3 loop is CAISGGLKEAQYF. CDR3 DNA: TGTGCCATCAGCGGGGGGCTGAAAGAGGCCCAGTACTTC.

This clonotype showed up just once. The V gene is TRBV18, the J gene TRBJ1-3; D remains ambiguous. V gave up 3 bases and J gave up 4 bases, with 7 bases separating them. Germline V CDR1 and CDR2: KGHSH, LQKENI. CDR3 length equals 13 residues. CDR3 nucleotide sequence: TGTGCCAGCTCACCTGAAAGGGGAAACACCATATATTTT. Residues: CASSPERGNTIYF. Variable domain in full (rest from reference TRBV18 and TRBJ1-3): NAGVMQNPRHLVRRRGQEARLRCSPMKGHSHVYWYRQLPEEGLKFMVYLQKENIIDESGMPKERFSAEFPKEGPSILRIQQVVRGDSAAYFCASSPERGNTIYFGEGSWLTVV.

The chain employs TRBV15 and TRBJ1-1; D not resolved. Germline V gene lookup returns CDR1 LNHNV and CDR2 YYDKDF (reference sequence). Trimming took 2 bases from V and 6 from J, leaving 10 bases between them. This CDR3 comprises 13 residues. The CDR3 region is CATSRTVGSEAFF. DNA of the CDR3: TGTGCCACCAGCAGAACGGTAGGGTCTGAAGCTTTCTTT. Based on the CDR3 plus reference TRBV15 and TRBJ1-1, the full variable domain is DAMVIQNPRYQVTQFGKPVTLSCSQTLNHNVMYWYQQKSSQAPKLLFHYYDKDFNNEADTPDNFQSRRPNTSFCFLDIRSPGLGDTAMYLCATSRTVGSEAFFGQGTRLTVV.

The V call is TRBV20-1, the J call TRBJ1-4; D gene unclear. The CDR3 has 13 residues. The germline V and J ends were trimmed by 1 base and 5 bases, with 8 bases remaining between them. Looked up from germline, CDR1 is DFQATT and CDR2 is SNEGSKA (reference sequence). The CDR3, as DNA: TGCAGTGCTAGAGTAGACGGGAATGAAAAACTGTTTTTT. Protein: CSARVDGNEKLFF.

This clonotype was picked up a small number of times. The chain carries TRBV11-2 and TRBJ1-4, with TRBD1 matching 7 bases. The CDR3 loop spans 17 amino acids. Germline V gives CDR1 SGHAT, CDR2 FQNNGV. V gave up 5 bases and J gave up 0 bases; unmatched junction bases: 9. The CDR3 DNA reads as TGTGCCAGCAGCGACAGGGATACCCGCTCAACTAATGAAAAACTGTTTTTT. Its translation: CASSDRDTRSTNEKLFF.

The gene calls are TRBV7-8 and TRBJ1-5; unclear D gene. CDR3 length: 15 amino acids. Germline-derived CDR1 and CDR2 are SGHVS and FQNEAQ. Trimming left V 4 bases short and J 3 bases short, with 13 bases between. The CDR3 bases are TGTGCCAGCAGCTGTTCGGACTCCTCCAATCAGCCCCAGCATTTT. Its protein product is CASSCSDSSNQPQHF. Filled out from reference TRBV7-8 and TRBJ1-5, the complete variable domain reads GAGVSQSPRYKVAKRGQDVALRCDPISGHVSLFWYQQALGQGPEFLTYFQNEAQLDKSGLPSDRFFAERPEGSVSTLKIQRTQQEDSAVYLCASSCSDSSNQPQHFGDGTRLSIL.

This clonotype was counted between two and nine times. The J gene is TRBJ1-5, the V gene TRBV20-1; no firm D call. The V gene's germline CDR1 is DFQATT and CDR2 SNEGSKA (reference sequence). The ends were cut back, 1 base at V and 4 bases at J, with 11 bases in the middle. The CDR3 runs to 14 residues. Written as DNA, the CDR3 is TGCAGTGCTAGAGGAGCATCGAGGAATCAGCCCCAGCATTTT. Protein product: CSARGASRNQPQHF.

The V and J genes are TRBV5-1 and TRBJ2-3; no reliable D call. This CDR3 region has 15 residues. V dropped 7 bases and J dropped 1 base, with 16 bases sitting between them. In germline, CDR1 is SGHRS, CDR2 YFSETQ. CDR3: CASVEGIGGTDTQYF. CDR3 coding DNA: TGCGCCAGCGTCGAAGGGATAGGAGGCACAGATACGCAGTATTTT. Together with reference TRBV5-1 and TRBJ2-3, the CDR3 gives the full variable domain: KAGVTQTPRYLIKTRGQQVTLSCSPISGHRSVSWYQQTPGQGLQFLFEYFSETQRNKGNFPGRFSGRQFSNSRSEMNVSTLELGDSALYLCASVEGIGGTDTQYFGPGTRLTVL.

The V gene is TRBV6-2 or TRBV6-3, the J gene TRBJ1-2, with a possible D match to TRBD1 (5 bases). This CDR3 is built from 12 residues. The germline CDR1 and CDR2 sequences are MNHEY and SVGEGT. V lost 7 bases and J lost 4, with 10 bases in between. The CDR3 DNA follows: TGTGCCAGCAAACAGGACCTCTATGGCTACACCTTC. This encodes CASKQDLYGYTF.

Only a few counts were recorded for this clonotype. J is TRBJ1-4 and V is TRBV18; D remains unclear. CDR1 KGHSH and CDR2 LQKENI come from the germline V gene. V shed 6 bases and J shed 0 bases, with 11 bases lying between them. The CDR3 length is 15 residues. The CDR3 here is CASSSIRTTNEKLFF. The CDR3 DNA reads as TGTGCCAGCTCGTCGATACGTACAACTAATGAAAAACTGTTTTTT.

The chain couples TRBV7-2 to TRBJ2-1, with 9 bases fitting TRBD1. The CDR3 has 15 amino acids. CDR1 is SGHTA, CDR2 FQGNSA, per germline. V shed 5 bases and J 5 bases; nucleotides not matched to a gene: 7. The CDR3: CASSPTDRGDNEQFF. The DNA of the CDR3 is TGTGCCAGCAGCCCAACGGACAGGGGAGACAATGAGCAGTTCTTC.

As to this clonotype: With a much larger clone just one base away, this may be a read error. V and J are TRBV13 and TRBJ1-1; TRBD1 might be the D (5 bases). The length of the CDR3 is 12 residues. From germline, CDR1 is PRHDT and CDR2 FYEKMQ (reference sequence). V dropped 0 bases and J dropped 11 bases, with 10 bases sitting between them. The CDR3 DNA is TGTGCCAGCAGCTTAGGGGGGGACCGGGCTTTCTTT. Translating it yields CASSLGGDRAFF.

V is TRBV6-1 and J is TRBJ1-1; possibly TRBD1 for D (5 bases). The germline V gene has CDR1 MNHNS and CDR2 SASEGT. V gave up 11 bases and J gave up 5 bases, with 18 bases separating them. CDR3 size: 13 residues. CDR3 nucleotides: TGTGCCGGGGGGGAGTTTTCGAATACTGAAGCTTTCTTT. It yields the protein CAGGEFSNTEAFF.

This clonotype was counted between two and nine times. One end of the junction fails to match germline, which may point to a read error. The rearrangement joins TRBV12-3 or TRBV12-4 to TRBJ2-1; no definite D call. This CDR3 region has 11 residues. CDR3 nucleotides: TGTGCCAACAGTCCCAAGAGTGAGCAGTTCTTC. Translated, it gives CANSPKSEQFF.

This clonotype was seen a few times. The V and J genes are TRBV7-9 and TRBJ2-4; D gene uncertain. Germline CDR1 and CDR2: SEHNR and FQNEAQ (reference sequence). The ends were cut back, 3 bases at V and 10 bases at J, with 10 bases in the middle. The CDR3 has 12 amino acids. In DNA form, the CDR3 reads TGTGCCAGCAGCTTGCCGCCTGGTATTCAGTACTTC. This translates into CASSLPPGIQYF.

The sample holds a few counts of this clonotype. The chain links TRBV2 to TRBJ2-5, with 7 bases aligning to TRBD1. This CDR3 region has 15 residues. After removal of 7 bases from V and 11 bases from J, the junction contained 19 bases not matched to a gene. Germline V gives CDR1 SNHLY, CDR2 FYNNEI. Written as DNA, the CDR3 is TGTGCCAGCACCGTTACAGGGGAGAGGTACAATGAGCAGTACTTC. Translating gives CASTVTGERYNEQYF.

The CDR3 sequence is CASSFRQHSYEQYF. The DNA of the CDR3 is TGTGCCAGCAGCTTTAGACAGCATTCGTACGAGCAGTACTTC. This chain joins TRBV11-2 and TRBJ2-7, with a possible D match to TRBD1 (5 bases). Trimming took 3 bases from V and 4 from J, leaving 13 bases between them. Germline V lookup: CDR1 SGHAT, CDR2 FQNNGV. This CDR3 has 14 amino acids.